This record concerns one T cell receptor beta chain sequence. V lost 7 bases to trimming and J lost 2 bases, with 6 bases between them. Germline V gene lookup returns CDR1 WSHSY and CDR2 SAAADI. There are 13 residues in the CDR3. This entry belongs to a study of cytomegalovirus exposure and HLA in healthy donors. Primers included in the PCR were 60 Vbeta and 13 Jbeta primers. Clones were sequenced by immunoSEQ multiplex PCR, and TCRdb holds only the in-frame ones, with some missing. Of some 160,000 clones listed, roughly 82% are singletons. This chain connects TRBV10-2 to TRBJ2-6, with D possibly being TRBD2 (5 bases). The sequence was obtained from a woman between 45 and 60 years old in good health and CMV-seronegative. The sample consisted of PBMCs. The CDR3 loop reads CASTGAGANVLTF. Written as DNA, the CDR3 is TGCGCCAGCACCGGGGCTGGGGCCAACGTCCTGACTTTC.